One and the same sample provided the 5 T cell receptor beta chains below, sequenced in a study of regulatory T cells in long-lasting Graves disease. As to time point: newly diagnosed GD, antithyroid drugs for less than 3 months. RNA isolated from PBMCs was used to make the TCR library. Relying on iRepertoire HTBI primers and Arm-PCR of CDR3 regions, the team built TCR beta libraries. TCRdb reprocessed the multiplex PCR reads with MiXCR, giving one entry per CDR3 protein. The top ten clones hold roughly 10% of a sample with roughly 500,000 distinct CDR3 sequences, about 13% of them seen once. Separately, the same data were catalogued under a study of T cells in Graves' hyperthyroidism and ophthalmopathy.

The source material was peripheral blood mononuclear cells (PBMCs), sampled at new diagnosis, from a patient treated with antithyroid drugs. These receptors were obtained from a man aged 30 to 45 with Graves disease.

This clonotype was counted only a few times. V usage is TRBV27 and J usage is TRBJ2-6; TRBD1 might be the D (5 bases). Trimming shortened V by 2 bases and J by 4 bases, and 6 bases separated the two germline ends. The CDR3 runs 14 residues. Per germline, CDR1 MNHEY and CDR2 SMNVEV (reference sequence). CDR3 in DNA: TGTGCCAGCAGTTTAACAGGCGGGGCCAACGTCCTGACTTTC. Translation: CASSLTGGANVLTF.

Worth noting for this clonotype: A clone one base away is much larger, so this may be a read error. The J gene is TRBJ2-7, the V gene TRBV12-3 or TRBV12-4; TRBD2 might be the D (7 bases). CDR3 size: 14 residues. The CDR3 DNA sequence: TGTGCCGGCAGTTTAGGCCGGGGGGCCGACGAGCAGTACTTC. It encodes CAGSLGRGADEQYF.

This clonotype was observed at least ten times. The CDR3 DNA is TGCAGTGCCCCTGGACAGGGGCTGGGGACTGAAGCTTTCTTT. It is translated as CSAPGQGLGTEAFF. The V and J genes are TRBV20-1 and TRBJ1-1, with TRBD1 matching 9 bases. V was pared by 6 bases and J by 5 bases, with 10 bases of the junction left unmatched. The CDR3 is 14 amino acids. Germline V gene sequence: CDR1 DFQATT, CDR2 SNEGSKA (reference sequence).

This clonotype was detected many times. The chain couples TRBV5-5 to TRBJ1-1, with D unclear. The length of the CDR3 is 17 residues. The germline V gene encodes CDR1 SGHKS and CDR2 YYEKEE (reference sequence). The ends were cut back, 3 bases at V and 2 bases at J, with 20 bases in the middle. CDR3 in DNA: TGTGCCAGCAGCTCCGGTCCTTACACCGGCGGTAACACTGAAGCTTTCTTT. Amino acids: CASSSGPYTGGNTEAFF.

J is TRBJ1-2 and V is TRBV12-3 or TRBV12-4; no definite D call. The CDR3 contains 13 residues. Trimming took off 10 bases at V and 5 bases at J, with 17 bases between the two ends. This CDR3 is CATQRLGFYGYTF. Written as DNA, the CDR3 is TGTGCCACCCAGCGGCTGGGTTTTTATGGCTACACCTTC.